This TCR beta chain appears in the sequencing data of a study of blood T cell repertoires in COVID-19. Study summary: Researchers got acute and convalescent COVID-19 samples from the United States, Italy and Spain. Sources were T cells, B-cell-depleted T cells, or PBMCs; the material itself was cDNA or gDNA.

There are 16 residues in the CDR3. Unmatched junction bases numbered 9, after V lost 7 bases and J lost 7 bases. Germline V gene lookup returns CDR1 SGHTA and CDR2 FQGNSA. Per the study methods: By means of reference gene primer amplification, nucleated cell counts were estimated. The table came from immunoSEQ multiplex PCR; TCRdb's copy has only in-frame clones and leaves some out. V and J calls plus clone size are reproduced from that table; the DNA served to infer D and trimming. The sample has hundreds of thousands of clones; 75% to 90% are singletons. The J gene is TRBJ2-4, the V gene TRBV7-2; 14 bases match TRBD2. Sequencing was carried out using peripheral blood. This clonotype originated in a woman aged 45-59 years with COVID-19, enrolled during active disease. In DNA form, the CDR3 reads TGTGCCAGCACCCCAGGACTAGCGGGAGGAAAGAACATTCAGTACTTC. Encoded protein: CASTPGLAGGKNIQYF.